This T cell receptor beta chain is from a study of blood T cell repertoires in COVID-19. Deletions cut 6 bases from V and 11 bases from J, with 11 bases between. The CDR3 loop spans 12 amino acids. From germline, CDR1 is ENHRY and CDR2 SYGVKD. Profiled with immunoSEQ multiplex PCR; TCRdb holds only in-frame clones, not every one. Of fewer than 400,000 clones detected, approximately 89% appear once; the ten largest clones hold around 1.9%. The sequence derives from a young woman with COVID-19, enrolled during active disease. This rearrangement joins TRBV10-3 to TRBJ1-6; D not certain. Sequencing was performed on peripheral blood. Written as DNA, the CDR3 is TGTGCCATCAGCGAAGCGGTGACACCCCTCCACTTT. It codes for CAISEAVTPLHF.